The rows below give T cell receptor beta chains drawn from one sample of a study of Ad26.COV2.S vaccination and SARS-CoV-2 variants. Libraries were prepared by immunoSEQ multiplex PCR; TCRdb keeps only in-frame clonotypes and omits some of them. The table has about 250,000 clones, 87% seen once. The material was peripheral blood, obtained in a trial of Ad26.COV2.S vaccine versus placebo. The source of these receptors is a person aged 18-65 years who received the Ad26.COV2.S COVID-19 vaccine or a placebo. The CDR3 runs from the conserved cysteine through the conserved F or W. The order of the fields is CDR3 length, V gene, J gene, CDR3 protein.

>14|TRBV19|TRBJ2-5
CASSQGTGFGTQYF
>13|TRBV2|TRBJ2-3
CASTSDSRNTQYF
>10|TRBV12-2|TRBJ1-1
CASRHEKAFF
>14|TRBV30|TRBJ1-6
CAWSVGTSYSPLHF
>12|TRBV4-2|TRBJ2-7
CASSQGPYEQYF
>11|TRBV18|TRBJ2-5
CASSLQETQYF
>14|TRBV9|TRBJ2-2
CASSATSPTGELFF
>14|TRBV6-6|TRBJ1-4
CASSKGQLNEKLFF
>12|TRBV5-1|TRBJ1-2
CASSLEGYGYTF
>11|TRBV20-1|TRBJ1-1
CSASREIEAFF
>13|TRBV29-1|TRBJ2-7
CSVGTGASYEQYF
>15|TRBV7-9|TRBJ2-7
CASSAQQGATYEQYF
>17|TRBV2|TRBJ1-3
CASRAGTGGHSGNTIYF
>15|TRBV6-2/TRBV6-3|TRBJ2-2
CASSYRDRGAGELFF
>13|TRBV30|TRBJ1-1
CAWSVSMNTEAFF
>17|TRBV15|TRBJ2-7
CATSKGPEPNPSYEQYF
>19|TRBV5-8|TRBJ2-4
CASSLWEGARTLAKNIQYF
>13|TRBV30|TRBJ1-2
CAWSAELRAGYTF
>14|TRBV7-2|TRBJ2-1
CASSPDRRQDEQFF
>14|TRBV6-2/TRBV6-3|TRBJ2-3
CASSRRGSTDTQYF
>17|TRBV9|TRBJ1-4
CASSPGTLSTTNEKLFF
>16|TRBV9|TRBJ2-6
CASSGVLEVGANVLTF
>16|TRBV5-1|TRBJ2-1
CASSFASGTTYNEQFF
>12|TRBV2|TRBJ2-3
CASRRVTDTQYF
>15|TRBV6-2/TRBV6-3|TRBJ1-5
CASSTGTVSNQPQHF
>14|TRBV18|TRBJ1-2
CASSPREGSYGYTF
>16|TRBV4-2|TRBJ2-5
CASSQDWTVGQETQYF
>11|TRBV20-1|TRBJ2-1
CSATDLPRQFF
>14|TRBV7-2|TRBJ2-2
CASSWRTNTGELFF
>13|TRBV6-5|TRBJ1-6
CASSKGEFSPLHF
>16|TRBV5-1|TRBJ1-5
CASSLEAANSNQPQHF
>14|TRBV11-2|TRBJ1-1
CASSFRPGSTEAFF
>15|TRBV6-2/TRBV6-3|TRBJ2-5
CASSDGLAGVETQYF
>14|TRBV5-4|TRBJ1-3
CASSSGRAGNTIYF
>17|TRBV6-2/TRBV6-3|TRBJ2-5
CASSYRTSGGLQETQYF
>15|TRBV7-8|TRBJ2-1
CATQTSGVSGNEQFF
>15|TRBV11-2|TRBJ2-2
CASSLRLAVTGELFF
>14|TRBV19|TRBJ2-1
CASSISGGANEQFF
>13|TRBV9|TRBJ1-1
CASSVKYGTEAFF
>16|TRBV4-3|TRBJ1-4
CASSQGWGATNEKLFF
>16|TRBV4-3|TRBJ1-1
CASSQDMSTGSTEAFF
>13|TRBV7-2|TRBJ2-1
CASSYGTGNEQFF
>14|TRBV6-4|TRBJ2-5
CASSDTAGQETQYF
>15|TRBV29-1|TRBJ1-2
CSVEGSGRDPYGYTF
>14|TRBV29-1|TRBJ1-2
CSVEDLGVNYGYTF
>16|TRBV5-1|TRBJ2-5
CASTVASGGAMKTQYF
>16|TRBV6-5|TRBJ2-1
CASSYSWQFSYNEQFF
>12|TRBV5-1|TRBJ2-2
CAGQDNTGELFF
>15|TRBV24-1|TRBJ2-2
CATASGTKDTGELFF
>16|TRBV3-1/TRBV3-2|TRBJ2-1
CASSQDDRTGGCEQFF
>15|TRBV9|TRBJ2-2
CASSVGWRESGELFF
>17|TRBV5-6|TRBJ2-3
CASSLLGSGRAKDAQYF